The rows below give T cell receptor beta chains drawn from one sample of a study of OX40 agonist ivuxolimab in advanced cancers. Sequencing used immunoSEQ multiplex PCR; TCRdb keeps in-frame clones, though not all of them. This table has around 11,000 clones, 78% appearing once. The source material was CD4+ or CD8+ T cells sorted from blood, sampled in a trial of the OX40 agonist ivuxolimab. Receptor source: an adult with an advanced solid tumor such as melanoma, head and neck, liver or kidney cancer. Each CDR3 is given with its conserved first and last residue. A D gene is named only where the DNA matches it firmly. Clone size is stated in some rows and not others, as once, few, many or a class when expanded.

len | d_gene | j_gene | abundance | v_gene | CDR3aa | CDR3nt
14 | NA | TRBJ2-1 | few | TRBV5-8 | CASSLLQPYNEQFF | TGTGCCAGCAGCTTGCTACAACCTTACAATGAGCAGTTCTTC
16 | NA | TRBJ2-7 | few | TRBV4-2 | CASSQEKTPSAYEQYF | TGTGCCAGCAGCCAAGAGAAAACTCCCTCAGCCTACGAGCAGTACTTC
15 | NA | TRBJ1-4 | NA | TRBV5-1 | CASSLHGAIYEKLFF | TGTGCCAGCAGCTTGCATGGAGCGATTTATGAAAAACTGTTTTTT
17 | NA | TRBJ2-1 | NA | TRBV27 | CARTPPARQGFGDEQFF | TGTGCCCGTACGCCGCCCGCACGGCAAGGGTTCGGGGATGAGCAGTTCTTC
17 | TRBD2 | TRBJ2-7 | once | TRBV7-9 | CASSLTPLAGGPNEQYF | TGTGCCAGCAGCTTAACCCCACTAGCGGGAGGGCCCAACGAGCAGTACTTC
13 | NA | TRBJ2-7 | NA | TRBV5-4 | CASSLSHSYEQYF | TGTGCCAGCAGCTTGAGCCACTCCTACGAGCAGTACTTC
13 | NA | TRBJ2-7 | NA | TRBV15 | CATSGRGGYEQYF | TGTGCCACCAGCGGCCGAGGGGGCTACGAGCAGTACTTC
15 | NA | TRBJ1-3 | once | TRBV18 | CASSPGQISGNTIYF | TGTGCCAGCTCACCAGGGCAGATCTCTGGAAACACCATATATTTT
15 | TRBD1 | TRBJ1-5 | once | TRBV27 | CASSQGTGSGQPQHF | TGTGCCAGCAGCCAAGGGACAGGTTCAGGTCAGCCCCAGCATTTT
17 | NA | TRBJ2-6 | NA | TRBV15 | CATSSGRANSGANVLTF | TGTGCCACCAGCAGTGGCAGGGCAAACTCTGGGGCCAACGTCCTGACTTTC
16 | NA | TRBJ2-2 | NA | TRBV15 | CATSSLRDLYTGELFF | TGTGCCACCAGCAGTCTTCGGGACTTATACACCGGGGAGCTGTTTTTT
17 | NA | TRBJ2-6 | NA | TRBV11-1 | CASSLTGTASGANVLTF | TGTGCCAGCAGCTTAACAGGTACTGCGTCTGGGGCCAACGTCCTGACTTTC
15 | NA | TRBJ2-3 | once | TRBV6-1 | CASIPLRGDADTQYF | TGTGCCAGCATCCCCTTGAGGGGGGACGCAGATACGCAGTATTTT
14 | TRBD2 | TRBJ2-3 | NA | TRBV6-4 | CASSDGRETDTQYF | TGTGCCAGCAGTGACGGGAGGGAGACAGATACGCAGTATTTT
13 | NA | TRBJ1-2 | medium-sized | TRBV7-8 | CASRSTSSDGYTF | TGTGCCAGCAGGTCAACTTCGAGCGATGGCTACACCTTC
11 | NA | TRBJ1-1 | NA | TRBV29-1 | CSVGQNTEAFF | TGCAGCGTGGGGCAGAACACTGAAGCTTTCTTT
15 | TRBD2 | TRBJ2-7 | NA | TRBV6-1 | CASSVPAGVRGEQYF | TGTGCCAGCAGTGTCCCAGCGGGGGTACGGGGCGAGCAGTACTTC
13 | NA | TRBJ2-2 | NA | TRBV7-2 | CASSLAGAGELFF | TGTGCCAGCAGCTTGGCAGGCGCCGGGGAGCTGTTTTTT
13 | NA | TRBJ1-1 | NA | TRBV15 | CATSGERNAEAFF | TGTGCCACCAGCGGAGAGCGCAACGCTGAAGCTTTCTTT
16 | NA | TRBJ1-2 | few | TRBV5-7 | CASSLLVAPLGGGYTF | TGTGCCAGCAGCTTGCTGGTGGCCCCTCTGGGAGGCGGCTACACCTTC
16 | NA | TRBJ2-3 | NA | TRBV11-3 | CASSLVSGLYTDTQYF | TGTGCCAGCAGCTTAGTCTCGGGACTTTACACAGATACGCAGTATTTT
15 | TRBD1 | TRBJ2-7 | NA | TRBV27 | CASSPKGTGEIEQYF | TGTGCCAGCAGCCCCAAGGGCACAGGGGAGATCGAGCAGTACTTC
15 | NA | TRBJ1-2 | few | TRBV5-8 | CASESYFGTDYGYTF | TGTGCCAGCGAATCGTATTTCGGGACGGACTATGGCTACACCTTC
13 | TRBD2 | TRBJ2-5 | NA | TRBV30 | CAWSRAGQETQYF | TGTGCCTGGAGTCGAGCGGGACAAGAGACCCAGTACTTC
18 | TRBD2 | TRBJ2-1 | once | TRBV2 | CASSEVGDYTHPTNEQFF | TGTGCCAGCAGTGAAGTCGGGGACTATACCCATCCAACGAATGAGCAGTTCTTC
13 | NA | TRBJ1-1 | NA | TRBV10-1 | CASSESNGIEAFF | TGCGCCAGCAGTGAGTCGAATGGGATTGAAGCTTTCTTT
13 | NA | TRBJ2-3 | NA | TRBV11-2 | CASSLVRTDTQYF | TGTGCCAGCAGCTTAGTTCGCACAGATACGCAGTATTTT
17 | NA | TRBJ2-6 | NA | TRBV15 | CATSSSTTYGGANVLTF | TGTGCCACCAGCAGCTCAACGACCTACGGGGGGGCCAACGTCCTGACTTTC
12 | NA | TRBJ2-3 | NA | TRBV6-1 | CASSLYTDTQYF | TGTGCCAGCAGTCTTTACACAGATACGCAGTATTTT
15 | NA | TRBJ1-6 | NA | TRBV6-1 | CASSDSNPYNSPLHF | TGTGCCAGCAGTGATTCAAATCCCTATAATTCACCCCTCCACTTT